Below are 23 T cell receptor beta chains sequenced from a single sample in a study of CD8 T cells in ankylosing spondylitis. TCRdb ran MiXCR on the 5' RACE reads and lists one entry per CDR3 protein. The table shows roughly 170,000 distinct CDR3 sequences, with approximately 9% occurring only once. The specimen was blood, either unsorted or a sorted T cell fraction (not recorded which). These receptors all stem from a female donor with ankylosing spondylitis or in good health (not recorded which).

This clonotype was observed a few times. J is TRBJ2-3 and V is TRBV28; possibly TRBD1 for D (5 bases). This CDR3 is built from 15 residues. Germline assignment: CDR1 MDHEN and CDR2 SYDVKM. The germline V and J ends were trimmed by 6 bases and 3 bases, with 16 bases remaining between them. The CDR3 reads CASSPRLQGTDTQYF. The CDR3 DNA follows: TGTGCCAGCAGCCCCCGATTGCAGGGTACAGATACGCAGTATTTT.

This clonotype showed up many times. The chain carries TRBV4-2 and TRBJ2-3; no reliable D call. Deletions cut 0 bases from V and 6 bases from J, with 7 bases between. This CDR3 has 13 amino acids. Germline V gene data show CDR1 as LGHNA and CDR2 as YNFKEQ. The CDR3 bases are TGTGCCAGCAGCCAAGATTTAGGGGATACGCAGTATTTT. Translating it yields CASSQDLGDTQYF.

This clonotype was observed at least ten times. The V call is TRBV13, the J call TRBJ2-1; no clear D. The CDR3 runs 14 residues. CDR1 and CDR2 (germline): PRHDT, FYEKMQ (reference sequence). V was clipped by 5 bases and J by 8 bases, with 16 bases between them. CDR3 in DNA: TGTGCCAGCAGCGACACCGGAGTTGTCGATGAGCAGTTCTTC. As protein: CASSDTGVVDEQFF.

This clonotype was seen repeatedly, ten times or more. The chain uses TRBV12-3 or TRBV12-4 and TRBJ2-1, with 8 bases aligning to TRBD1. The CDR3 spans 13 residues. The V and J ends lost 4 bases and 15 bases, in that order; junction bases with no gene match: 11. The CDR3 DNA sequence: TGTGCCAGCAGTTCCATGGACAGGGTTCCTGGGTTCTTC. Amino acids: CASSSMDRVPGFF.

This clonotype was picked up many times. V is TRBV5-6 and J is TRBJ1-1, with a weak D call TRBD1 (6 bases). Germline loops: CDR1 SGHDT, CDR2 YYEEEE. V was clipped by 4 bases and J by 1 base, with 17 bases between them. The CDR3 is 16 residues long. The CDR3 here is CASSPGTAGANTEAFF. CDR3 in DNA: TGTGCCAGCAGCCCCGGGACTGCGGGGGCGAACACTGAAGCTTTCTTT.

This clonotype was seen a few times. The chain employs TRBV27 and TRBJ2-5; 8 bases align to TRBD2. The CDR3 runs 13 residues. CDR1 is MNHEY and CDR2 is SMNVEV in the germline V gene (reference sequence). Losses at the gene ends were 4 bases for V and 3 bases for J; bases not matched to a gene: 1. The CDR3 loop is CASSSAGEETQYF. The CDR3 coding sequence is TGTGCCAGCAGTTCAGCGGGAGAAGAGACCCAGTACTTC.

The rearrangement links TRBV11-2 to TRBJ1-4; D possibly corresponds to TRBD1 (6 bases). Per the germline V gene, CDR1 is SGHAT and CDR2 is FQNNGV. The CDR3 is 14 amino acids. Trimming removed 5 bases at V and 6 bases at J, with 13 bases between. CDR3 in DNA: TGTGCCAGCAGCGCCTGGGACATGTATGAAAAACTGTTTTTT. It is translated as CASSAWDMYEKLFF.

This clonotype was detected ten times or more. V gene TRBV6-4 combines with J gene TRBJ2-3; 11 nucleotides agree with TRBD1. The CDR3 loop spans 14 amino acids. V was clipped by 6 bases and J by 5 bases; unmatched bases: 4. Germline V gene data show CDR1 as MRHNA and CDR2 as SNTAGT. The CDR3, as DNA: TGTGCCAGCAGCGGGACAGGGGGACAAGATACGCAGTATTTT. It yields the protein CASSGTGGQDTQYF.

This clonotype occurred many times. The chain joins TRBV12-3 or TRBV12-4 to TRBJ1-1; D is uncertain. The CDR3 has 14 amino acids. Trimming cost V 3 bases and J 1 base, with 9 bases left between them. Here the CDR3 DNA reads TGTGCCAGCAGTTTGAGTTTGGCGAACACTGAAGCTTTCTTT. This encodes CASSLSLANTEAFF.

This clonotype was counted only a few times. CDR3 loop: CASSFIEGGDNEQFF. DNA of the CDR3: TGTGCCAGCAGCTTCATTGAGGGCGGGGACAATGAGCAGTTCTTC. The chain is built from TRBV5-4 and TRBJ2-1; D possibly corresponds to TRBD2 (6 bases). Trimming pared 2 bases from V and 5 bases from J, leaving 14 bases between. Germline V gene sequence: CDR1 SGHNT, CDR2 YYREEE (reference sequence). The CDR3 is made up of 15 amino acids.

This clonotype was recorded only once. The V call is TRBV12-3 or TRBV12-4, the J call TRBJ2-1; D not resolved. Trimming stripped 4 bases from V and 10 bases from J, with 17 bases between. This CDR3 contains 14 residues. The CDR3 loop reads CASSSAYGLPEQFF. DNA for the CDR3: TGTGCCAGCAGTTCCGCATACGGGCTCCCGGAGCAGTTCTTC.

This clonotype was found a few times. V gene TRBV6-5 combines with J gene TRBJ1-1, with a weak D call TRBD1 (5 bases). The CDR3 length is 15 residues. The V end lost 0 bases, the J end lost 7 bases, and 15 bases lay between the germline ends. The germline CDR1 and CDR2 sequences are MNHEY and SVGAGI. CDR3 in amino acids: CASSYSISSGGEAFF. The DNA of the CDR3 is TGTGCCAGCAGTTACTCGATCAGTTCTGGGGGTGAAGCTTTCTTT.

The chain carries TRBV20-1 and TRBJ2-7; 9 bases fit TRBD1. This CDR3 region has 15 residues. The germline V gene encodes CDR1 DFQATT and CDR2 SNEGSKA (reference sequence). Trimming removed 6 bases from V and 3 bases from J; junction bases left unmatched: 12. The CDR3 sequence is CSAPTGTGNIYEQYF. In DNA form, the CDR3 reads TGCAGTGCCCCAACCGGGACAGGGAATATCTACGAGCAGTACTTC.

This clonotype was seen a few times. The chain carries TRBV19 and TRBJ2-7; 9 nucleotides align to TRBD2. V was pared by 5 bases and J by 6 bases, with 5 bases of the junction left unmatched. The germline V gene encodes CDR1 LNHDA and CDR2 SQIVND (reference sequence). This CDR3 comprises 13 residues. The CDR3: CASSHYSGSEQYF. The DNA for the CDR3 is TGTGCCAGTAGTCATTATAGCGGGAGCGAGCAGTACTTC.

This clonotype was seen only a few times. The chain uses TRBV27 and TRBJ1-5; D perhaps matches TRBD1 (5 bases). CDR1 and CDR2 (germline): MNHEY, SMNVEV (reference sequence). V lost 6 bases and J 7 bases, leaving 16 bases between the germline ends. CDR3 size: 14 residues. Written as DNA, the CDR3 is TGTGCCAGCAGCGCCCGGGGGTTTGGACAGCCCCAGCATTTT. Its translation is CASSARGFGQPQHF.

The table lists this clonotype with a few counts. One end of the junction fails to match germline, which may point to a read error. The gene calls are TRBV7-7 and TRBJ2-3; 10 bases map to TRBD2. The CDR3 has 17 residues. Germline CDR1 and CDR2: SSHAT and FNYEAQ (reference sequence). CDR3: CASSAQLAGGGTDTQYF. CDR3 DNA sequence: TGTGCTAGCAGCGCGCAGTTAGCGGGAGGTGGCACAGATACGCAGTATTTT.

A few counts support this clonotype. The chain joins TRBV7-9 to TRBJ2-1; TRBD1 matches at 9 bases. The CDR3 has 15 residues. The J segment lost 4 bases and the V segment lost 5 bases, leaving 6 bases of the junction unmatched. CDR1 and CDR2 (germline): SEHNR, FQNEAQ (reference sequence). The CDR3 loop reads CASSNRDRVYNEQFF. The CDR3 DNA sequence: TGTGCCAGCAGCAACCGGGACAGGGTGTACAATGAGCAGTTCTTC.

This clonotype has only a few counts. V gene TRBV2 combines with J gene TRBJ2-7; the match to TRBD1 covers 7 bases. J gave up 4 bases and V 10 bases, and 10 bases lay outside the gene matches. The CDR3 runs 13 residues. Germline lookup yields CDR1 SNHLY and CDR2 FYNNEI. CDR3 in DNA: TGTGCCACCCCCTGGGGACAGCAGTACGAGCAGTACTTC. Translated: CATPWGQQYEQYF.

This clonotype was counted a single time. A read error is possible here, since a much larger clone lies one base away. The chain carries TRBV28 and TRBJ2-2; unclear D gene. V lost 4 bases and J lost 8, with 14 bases in between. In germline, CDR1 is MDHEN, CDR2 SYDVKM. The CDR3 runs to 14 residues. CDR3 in DNA: TGTGCCAGCAGTTCCGAATTAGGTTGGGGGGAGCTGTTTTTT. Translation: CASSSELGWGELFF. The full variable domain, in which reference TRBV28 and TRBJ2-2 provide the parts outside the CDR3, is DVKVTQSSRYLVKRTGEKVFLECVQDMDHENMFWYRQDPGLGLRLIYFSYDVKMKEKGDIPEGYSVSREKKERFSLILESASTNQTSMYLCASSSELGWGELFFGEGSRLTVL.

The rearrangement uses TRBV12-3 or TRBV12-4 and TRBJ2-2, with 13 bases matching TRBD2. The V segment lost 4 bases and the J segment 8 bases; nucleotides outside the gene matches: 7. The CDR3 loop spans 16 amino acids. The CDR3 nucleotides read TGTGCCAGCAGTTATGGACTAGCGGGAGAGGGGGGGGAGCTGTTTTTT. It specifies CASSYGLAGEGGELFF.

The sample holds many counts of this clonotype. CDR3 in amino acids: CASADPGLNQPQHF. For the CDR3, the DNA is TGTGCCAGCGCTGACCCGGGTCTTAATCAGCCCCAGCATTTT. The chain has TRBV28 and TRBJ1-5; no firm D call. CDR3 size: 14 residues. Germline values: CDR1 MDHEN, CDR2 SYDVKM. The V end was cut by 8 bases, the J end by 4 bases, with 15 bases between.

This chain connects TRBV7-6 to TRBJ2-5, with 9 bases identical to TRBD1. The germline CDR1 and CDR2 sequences are SGHVS and FNYEAQ. Trimming removed 5 bases from V and 4 bases from J; junction bases left unmatched: 5. CDR3 length: 14 residues. CDR3 protein: CASSTPDRGETQYF. DNA for the CDR3: TGTGCCAGCAGCACCCCGGACAGGGGAGAGACCCAGTACTTC.

This clonotype has ten or more counts. This chain joins TRBV24-1 and TRBJ2-1; D remains unclear. The V gene's germline CDR1 is KGHDR and CDR2 SFDVKD. Trimming stripped 3 bases from V and 6 bases from J, with 8 bases between. The length of the CDR3 is 13 residues. The CDR3 reads CATSDVDPNEQFF. CDR3 nucleotide sequence: TGTGCCACCAGTGATGTGGATCCCAATGAGCAGTTCTTC.